These 5 T cell receptor beta chains share one sample of origin, sequenced in a study of shared clonotypes between healthy human individuals. Sequencing used immunoSEQ multiplex PCR; TCRdb keeps in-frame clones, though not all of them. The sample contains fewer than 1.8 million clones, approximately 98.5% of which appear only once. The sample was naive CD4+ T cells sorted from blood. Subset of the sample: CD45RA+ positively selected. Receptors were obtained from a man aged 30 to 45 in good health.

To note about this clone: Other DNA variants within this sample encode the same CDR3. The gene calls are TRBV18 and TRBJ2-7; no reliable D call. V shed 0 bases and J shed 3 bases, with 6 bases lying between them. In germline, CDR1 is KGHSH, CDR2 LQKENI. This CDR3 has 13 amino acids. In DNA, the CDR3 is TGTGCCAGCTCACCACCTAGCAGCTACGAGCAGTACTTC. Its protein is CASSPPSSYEQYF.

This clone has just one count. The rearrangement uses TRBV7-9 and TRBJ2-7; 10 nucleotides agree with TRBD2. V shed 6 bases, J shed 3 bases, and the junction held 8 bases outside the gene matches. CDR1 is SEHNR and CDR2 is FQNEAQ in the germline V gene (reference sequence). This CDR3 contains 15 residues. This chain's CDR3 is CASRLAGDPYYEQYF. CDR3 nucleotide sequence: TGTGCCAGCAGGCTAGCGGGAGATCCCTACTACGAGCAGTACTTC.

This clone appeared once. At one end the junction does not follow the germline gene, possibly because of a read error. This chain connects TRBV14 to TRBJ1-4; D may be TRBD1 (5 bases). The germline V gene has CDR1 SGHDN and CDR2 FVKESK. There are 15 residues in the CDR3. Here the CDR3 reads CASSQDRGRNAKLFF. In DNA, the CDR3 is TGTGCCAGCAGCCAAGATCGGGGCCGTAATGCAAAACTGTTTTTT.

The chain has TRBV7-9 and TRBJ2-3; the D gene is possibly TRBD1 (5 bases). The CDR3 has 15 residues. Trimming cost V 1 base and J 8 bases, with 16 bases left between them. Germline V gene data show CDR1 as SEHNR and CDR2 as FQNEAQ (reference sequence). The CDR3 reads CASSLEGPWVVTQYF. CDR3 DNA sequence: TGTGCCAGCAGCTTAGAGGGGCCCTGGGTGGTTACGCAGTATTTT.

As for this clone: The sample holds other DNA sequences that translate to the same CDR3. This sequence joins TRBV2 and TRBJ1-5; perhaps TRBD1 as D (5 bases). The CDR3 is made up of 14 amino acids. CDR1 SNHLY and CDR2 FYNNEI come from the germline V gene. Trimming took off 4 bases at V and 0 bases at J, with 7 bases between the two ends. The CDR3 nucleotides read TGTGCCAGCAGTGGGGGCAATAGCAATCAGCCCCAGCATTTT. This gives the protein CASSGGNSNQPQHF.